This TCR beta chain comes out of a study of blood T cell repertoires in COVID-19. Study-level background: The origin of the acute and convalescent COVID-19 samples was the United States, Italy and Spain. The analysed material was cDNA or gDNA that came from T cells, B-cell-depleted T cells, or PBMCs.

J lost 4 bases, V lost 5 bases, and 9 bases had no gene match. The CDR3 sequence is 15 residues long. Germline loops: CDR1 SGHTA, CDR2 FQGTGA. In the original processing: For nucleated cells, counts were estimated from reference gene primer amplification. This table comes from immunoSEQ multiplex PCR, and its TCRdb copy is limited to in-frame clones, with some not included. The D gene and trimming were derived from the DNA, and the V and J assignments and clone size from that table. The sample consists of approximately 84,000 clones, more than 65% of them appearing once. The rearrangement uses TRBV7-3 and TRBJ2-5; 8 bases are shared with TRBD1. This TCR was sampled from a human donor in a cohort sampled during active COVID-19. Material: peripheral blood. In DNA, the CDR3 is TGTGCCAGCAGCCTGCAGGGGGCTTTGGGAGAGACCCAGTACTTC. Its protein product is CASSLQGALGETQYF.